A selection of T cell receptor beta chains follows, all from one sample in a study of cytomegalovirus exposure and HLA in healthy donors. The method was immunoSEQ multiplex PCR; TCRdb's version includes in-frame clones alone and lacks a portion of them. The sample includes around 190,000 clones, 80% to 90% of them seen just once. Sequencing input: PBMCs. The receptors were sampled from a woman younger than 45 in good health and CMV-seronegative. CDR3s include the opening cysteine and the closing phenylalanine or tryptophan. The D gene is left open where the match is weak. Not every row has a clone size; where given, it reads once, few, many or a size class.

cdr3_nt: TGTGCCAGCAGCTGGACTAGCGGGGGCTACGAGCAGTACTTC; cdr3_aa: CASSWTSGGYEQYF; clone_size: -; d_call: TRBD2; j_call: TRBJ2-7; v_call: TRBV7-8
cdr3_nt: TGCGCCAGCAGTGAGGCGGGACAGGGGGGGTACGAGCAGTACTTC; cdr3_aa: CASSEAGQGGYEQYF; clone_size: -; d_call: TRBD1; j_call: TRBJ2-7; v_call: TRBV10-2
cdr3_nt: TGTGCCAGCAAGGGGGCGGGGCAGCCCCAGCATTTT; cdr3_aa: CASKGAGQPQHF; clone_size: -; d_call: TRBD1; j_call: TRBJ1-5; v_call: TRBV28
cdr3_nt: TGTGCCAGCAGTGGGAGATCGGGAGGGGACATTCAGTACTTC; cdr3_aa: CASSGRSGGDIQYF; clone_size: -; d_call: TRBD2; j_call: TRBJ2-4; v_call: TRBV6-1
cdr3_nt: TGCGCCAGCCGGACAGTTAGGGACAATGAGCAGTTCTTC; cdr3_aa: CASRTVRDNEQFF; clone_size: once; d_call: -; j_call: TRBJ2-1; v_call: TRBV5-1
cdr3_nt: TGTGCCAGCAGTGAAGGACAGGGTGGCTACACCTTC; cdr3_aa: CASSEGQGGYTF; clone_size: -; d_call: TRBD1; j_call: TRBJ1-2; v_call: TRBV6-1
cdr3_nt: TGTGCCAGCAGCTTCGGGACTAGCGGGACTCTGGAGTACAATGAGCAGTTCTTC; cdr3_aa: CASSFGTSGTLEYNEQFF; clone_size: -; d_call: TRBD2; j_call: TRBJ2-1; v_call: TRBV11-2
cdr3_nt: TGCAGTGCTTTTATTAAAAACATTCAGTACTTC; cdr3_aa: CSAFIKNIQYF; clone_size: -; d_call: -; j_call: TRBJ2-4; v_call: TRBV20-1
cdr3_nt: TGTGCCAGCAGACGACTAGCGGGGGGACCCGATACGCAGTATTTT; cdr3_aa: CASRRLAGGPDTQYF; clone_size: few; d_call: TRBD2; j_call: TRBJ2-3; v_call: TRBV7-9
cdr3_nt: TGTGCCAGCACCCATGGGGGGAACATTCAGTACTTC; cdr3_aa: CASTHGGNIQYF; clone_size: -; d_call: -; j_call: TRBJ2-4; v_call: TRBV6-1
cdr3_nt: TGTGCCAGCAGCCAAGACCATCGAAGGGAGTATGAGCAGTTCTTC; cdr3_aa: CASSQDHRREYEQFF; clone_size: -; d_call: -; j_call: TRBJ2-1; v_call: TRBV4-2
cdr3_nt: TGTGCCAGTAAAATCGCAGATACGCAGTATTTT; cdr3_aa: CASKIADTQYF; clone_size: -; d_call: -; j_call: TRBJ2-3; v_call: TRBV19
cdr3_nt: TGCGCCAGCAGCCCGGAGGCAGGGGGCTTTGAAGCTTTCTTT; cdr3_aa: CASSPEAGGFEAFF; clone_size: once; d_call: TRBD1; j_call: TRBJ1-1; v_call: TRBV5-1
cdr3_nt: TGTGCCAGCAGCTTGTCAGGGTTATACGAGCAGTACTTC; cdr3_aa: CASSLSGLYEQYF; clone_size: -; d_call: -; j_call: TRBJ2-7; v_call: TRBV5-6
cdr3_nt: TGCGCCAGCAGCTTGGAGGGCAGGGTAGACACTGAAGCTTTCTTT; cdr3_aa: CASSLEGRVDTEAFF; clone_size: -; d_call: -; j_call: TRBJ1-1; v_call: TRBV5-1
cdr3_nt: TGTGCCAGCAGTTTACAGGGGGGAAGAGGAAACACCATATATTTT; cdr3_aa: CASSLQGGRGNTIYF; clone_size: -; d_call: TRBD1; j_call: TRBJ1-3; v_call: TRBV27
cdr3_nt: TGCAGCGTTGATCAGGGGGCCGGGAGGGAGACCCAGTACTTC; cdr3_aa: CSVDQGAGRETQYF; clone_size: few; d_call: -; j_call: TRBJ2-5; v_call: TRBV29-1
cdr3_nt: TGTGCCTGGAGCAAAGCGGGGGGCCTGAATGAGCAGTTCTTC; cdr3_aa: CAWSKAGGLNEQFF; clone_size: few; d_call: TRBD2; j_call: TRBJ2-1; v_call: TRBV30
cdr3_nt: TGCGCCAGCAGCACAGGAATGGGACAGGGTGGTGAAAAACTGTTTTTT; cdr3_aa: CASSTGMGQGGEKLFF; clone_size: few; d_call: TRBD1; j_call: TRBJ1-4; v_call: TRBV4-1
cdr3_nt: TGTGCCACCTCGCCGTGGACAGGTCTTAGTAATGAAAAACTGTTTTTT; cdr3_aa: CATSPWTGLSNEKLFF; clone_size: -; d_call: TRBD1; j_call: TRBJ1-4; v_call: TRBV19
cdr3_nt: TGTGCCAGCAGTGCAGGAGACAGGGGAGATACGCAGTATTTT; cdr3_aa: CASSAGDRGDTQYF; clone_size: -; d_call: TRBD1; j_call: TRBJ2-3; v_call: TRBV6-1
cdr3_nt: TGTGCCTGGGCCGCAGGAGGCTGGGGAGAGACCCAGTACTTC; cdr3_aa: CAWAAGGWGETQYF; clone_size: -; d_call: -; j_call: TRBJ2-5; v_call: TRBV30
cdr3_nt: TGTGCCACCAGCAGAGGGGTAGCCGTAGAGACCCAGTACTTC; cdr3_aa: CATSRGVAVETQYF; clone_size: -; d_call: -; j_call: TRBJ2-5; v_call: TRBV15
cdr3_nt: TGTGCCAGCAGTCCGGGGACAGGGTACAACGAGCAGTACTTC; cdr3_aa: CASSPGTGYNEQYF; clone_size: -; d_call: TRBD1; j_call: TRBJ2-7; v_call: TRBV28
cdr3_nt: TGTGCCAGCAGTCTTACTGATACCTACGAGCAGTACTTC; cdr3_aa: CASSLTDTYEQYF; clone_size: -; d_call: -; j_call: TRBJ2-7; v_call: TRBV27
cdr3_nt: TGTGCCAGCAGCCAGATAAGAGGACAGGGGGCGACCGAGCAGTACTTC; cdr3_aa: CASSQIRGQGATEQYF; clone_size: once; d_call: TRBD1; j_call: TRBJ2-7; v_call: TRBV7-9
cdr3_nt: TGCAGTTCCAGGGTCTGGGGTGAGCAGTTCTTC; cdr3_aa: CSSRVWGEQFF; clone_size: -; d_call: -; j_call: TRBJ2-1; v_call: TRBV20-1
cdr3_nt: TGTGCCACCAGCGGGGGACTAGCGGGAGGAAGAGGGAATGAGCAGTTCTTC; cdr3_aa: CATSGGLAGGRGNEQFF; clone_size: -; d_call: TRBD2; j_call: TRBJ2-1; v_call: TRBV15
cdr3_nt: TGCAGCGTTGGGACAGTGAACTCCTACGAGCAGTACTTC; cdr3_aa: CSVGTVNSYEQYF; clone_size: -; d_call: -; j_call: TRBJ2-7; v_call: TRBV29-1
cdr3_nt: TGTGCCACCAGCAGAGCTCTCGGGACTAGCGGGAGACGTATAGTGTTCTTC; cdr3_aa: CATSRALGTSGRRIVFF; clone_size: -; d_call: TRBD2; j_call: TRBJ2-1; v_call: TRBV15
cdr3_nt: TGTGCCAGCAGCTTAGGAGACACGAAATTTAACACCGGGGAGCTGTTTTTT; cdr3_aa: CASSLGDTKFNTGELFF; clone_size: -; d_call: -; j_call: TRBJ2-2; v_call: TRBV7-8
cdr3_nt: TGTGCCAGTAGGGGGAGGGGTGCAGATACGCAGTATTTT; cdr3_aa: CASRGRGADTQYF; clone_size: -; d_call: TRBD2; j_call: TRBJ2-3; v_call: TRBV19
cdr3_nt: TGTGCCAGCAGTCCATCAGGGGGCGAGCAGTACTTC; cdr3_aa: CASSPSGGEQYF; clone_size: -; d_call: TRBD1; j_call: TRBJ2-7; v_call: TRBV6-1
cdr3_nt: TGTGCCAGCAGCTTAGAAGGGACAGAGAGTGGAAACACCATATATTTT; cdr3_aa: CASSLEGTESGNTIYF; clone_size: -; d_call: TRBD1; j_call: TRBJ1-3; v_call: TRBV7-9
cdr3_nt: TGTGCCAGCAGCTTAGAATACGGGACAGGGGAACCCAACTATGGCTACACCTTC; cdr3_aa: CASSLEYGTGEPNYGYTF; clone_size: -; d_call: TRBD1; j_call: TRBJ1-2; v_call: TRBV13
cdr3_nt: TGTGCCAGCAGGCCGCAGTGGGGGGCAGATACGCAGTATTTT; cdr3_aa: CASRPQWGADTQYF; clone_size: few; d_call: -; j_call: TRBJ2-3; v_call: TRBV11-2
cdr3_nt: TGTGCCAGCAGCTTGGGACTACGCTCCTACAATGAGCAGTTCTTC; cdr3_aa: CASSLGLRSYNEQFF; clone_size: -; d_call: TRBD2; j_call: TRBJ2-1; v_call: TRBV13
cdr3_nt: TGTGCCAGCAGCCCCTCCGGACTAGCGGCCACAGATACGCAGTATTTT; cdr3_aa: CASSPSGLAATDTQYF; clone_size: -; d_call: TRBD2; j_call: TRBJ2-3; v_call: TRBV9
cdr3_nt: TGTGCCACCAGGAGGGGACTTAACACTGAAGCTTTCTTT; cdr3_aa: CATRRGLNTEAFF; clone_size: -; d_call: -; j_call: TRBJ1-1; v_call: TRBV10-3
cdr3_nt: TGTGCCAGCAGACCTAGGACAGGGCAGGCCGGCTACACCTTC; cdr3_aa: CASRPRTGQAGYTF; clone_size: few; d_call: TRBD1; j_call: TRBJ1-2; v_call: TRBV7-2
cdr3_nt: TGTGCCAGCAGCCGGGACTCCTACAATGAGCAGTTCTTC; cdr3_aa: CASSRDSYNEQFF; clone_size: -; d_call: -; j_call: TRBJ2-1; v_call: TRBV7-6
cdr3_nt: TGTGCCAGCAGCTTACAGGCTTCCTACGAGCAGTACTTC; cdr3_aa: CASSLQASYEQYF; clone_size: few; d_call: -; j_call: TRBJ2-7; v_call: TRBV7-2
cdr3_nt: TGTGCCAGCAGCGTTTCGCTGGCGGGCACCGGGGAGCTGTTTTTT; cdr3_aa: CASSVSLAGTGELFF; clone_size: -; d_call: -; j_call: TRBJ2-2; v_call: TRBV9
cdr3_nt: TGTGCCAGCAGTTTATGGAGTCTTGGCTACACCTTC; cdr3_aa: CASSLWSLGYTF; clone_size: few; d_call: -; j_call: TRBJ1-2; v_call: TRBV28
cdr3_nt: TGCGCCAGCCAACCTTCGACGGAGCCCACTGAAGCTTTCTTT; cdr3_aa: CASQPSTEPTEAFF; clone_size: -; d_call: -; j_call: TRBJ1-1; v_call: TRBV10-1